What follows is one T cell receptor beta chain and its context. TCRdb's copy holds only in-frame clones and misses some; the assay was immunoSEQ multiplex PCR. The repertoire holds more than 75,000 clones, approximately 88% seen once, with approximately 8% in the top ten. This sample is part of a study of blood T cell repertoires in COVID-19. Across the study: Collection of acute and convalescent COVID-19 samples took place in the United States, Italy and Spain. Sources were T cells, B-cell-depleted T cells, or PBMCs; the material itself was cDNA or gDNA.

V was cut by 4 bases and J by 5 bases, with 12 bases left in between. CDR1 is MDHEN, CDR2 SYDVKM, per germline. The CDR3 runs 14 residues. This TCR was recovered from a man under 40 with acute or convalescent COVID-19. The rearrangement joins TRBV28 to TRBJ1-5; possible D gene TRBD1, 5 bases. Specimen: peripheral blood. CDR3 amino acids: CASSYSGTYQPQHF. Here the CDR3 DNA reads TGTGCCAGCAGTTATTCCGGGACTTATCAGCCCCAGCATTTT.